This T cell receptor beta chain was observed in a study of shared clonotypes between healthy human individuals. General study points: Between a handful of donors, naive CD4 clonotypes were shared at a level of roughly 5.5%.

Adult donors, all healthy and HIV-negative, had no recent acute infections or vaccinations. The data were produced by immunoSEQ multiplex PCR, yet TCRdb's version contains in-frame clones alone and is incomplete. Of over 1.4 million clones in the sample, 96% were seen once. Of note for this clone: The antigen is undetermined.

This CDR3 is built from 15 residues. Germline-derived CDR1 and CDR2 are SQVTM and ANQGSEA. Between the trimmed V and J ends, which lost 3 bases and 3 bases, there was a span of 15 bases. The material sequenced was naive CD4+ T cells sorted from blood. Specified subset: CD45RA+ positively selected. The receptor was derived from a man aged 25-40 years in good health. The J gene is TRBJ2-1, the V gene TRBV29-1; D could derive from TRBD1 or TRBD2 (6 bases each). The DNA for the CDR3 is TGCAGCGTTGACGGGGGACCGGGACACTACAATGAGCAGTTCTTC. This encodes CSVDGGPGHYNEQFF.